This passage covers 8 T cell receptor beta chains from one sample sequenced in a study of blood T cell repertoires in COVID-19. Libraries were prepared by immunoSEQ multiplex PCR; TCRdb keeps only in-frame clonotypes and omits some of them. The sample comprises around 100,000 clones, roughly four fifths of which are singletons, and roughly 22% rests with the top ten. Sequenced material: peripheral blood. Source of these receptors: a human donor in a cohort sampled during active COVID-19.

This rearrangement joins TRBV19 to TRBJ1-5, with a possible D match to TRBD1 (5 bases). The CDR3 has 15 residues. The germline V and J ends were trimmed by 3 bases and 0 bases, with 9 bases remaining between them. CDR1 LNHDA and CDR2 SQIVND come from the germline V gene (reference sequence). The CDR3 loop is CASSIGAYSNQPQHF. The CDR3 coding sequence is TGTGCCAGTAGTATTGGGGCCTATAGCAATCAGCCCCAGCATTTT.

The chain is built from TRBV6-5 and TRBJ1-3, with TRBD1 identical over 7 bases. The germline V gene encodes CDR1 MNHEY and CDR2 SVGAGI. The CDR3 is 15 residues long. Trimming cost V 6 bases and J 4 bases; bases outside gene matches: 9. The CDR3 protein is CASSFLPDRGNTIYF. DNA of the CDR3: TGTGCCAGCAGCTTCCTACCGGACAGGGGAAACACCATATATTTT.

The V gene is TRBV28, the J gene TRBJ2-1; D is perhaps TRBD2 (7 bases). This CDR3 region has 18 residues. Trimming took off 6 bases at V and 5 bases at J, with 26 bases between the two ends. CDR1 and CDR2 (germline): MDHEN, SYDVKM. CDR3 DNA: TGTGCCAGCAGGGATTACCCCTACGGGGGAGGGGGGGACAATGAGCAGTTCTTC. Translating it yields CASRDYPYGGGGDNEQFF.

The chain has TRBV3-1 (or the pseudogene TRBV3-2) and TRBJ2-7, with 7 bases fitting TRBD2. The germline V gene has CDR1 LGHDT and CDR2 YNNKEL (reference sequence). V lost 5 bases, J lost 1 base, and 5 bases stayed unmatched. The CDR3 length is 14 residues. The CDR3 loop reads CASSRSGTSYEQYF. The CDR3 DNA follows: TGTGCCAGCAGCAGGAGCGGGACTTCCTACGAGCAGTACTTC.

The J gene is TRBJ2-5, the V gene TRBV6-5, with 9 bases matching TRBD1. Losses at the gene ends were 0 bases for V and 5 bases for J; bases not matched to a gene: 4. Germline-derived CDR1 and CDR2 are MNHEY and SVGAGI. There are 15 residues in the CDR3. Here the CDR3 DNA reads TGTGCCAGCAGTTACTCCGGGACAGGGTTGGAGACCCAGTACTTC. Amino acid sequence: CASSYSGTGLETQYF.

This sequence joins TRBV19 and TRBJ1-5; D is ambiguous. V lost 7 bases to trimming and J lost 4 bases, with 20 bases between them. The CDR3 is 16 amino acids. Germline assignment: CDR1 LNHDA and CDR2 SQIVND (reference sequence). DNA of the CDR3: TGTGCCAGTAACAGAGGAGGACTTTTTAATAATCAGCCCCAGCATTTT. Amino acids: CASNRGGLFNNQPQHF. Filled out from reference TRBV19 and TRBJ1-5, the complete variable domain reads DGGITQSPKYLFRKEGQNVTLSCEQNLNHDAMYWYRQDPGQGLRLIYYSQIVNDFQKGDIAEGYSVSREKKESFPLTVTSAQKNPTAFYLCASNRGGLFNNQPQHFGDGTRLSIL.

This clone showed up just a few times. The V call is TRBV10-1, the J call TRBJ2-7; D is unclear. Trimming left V 0 bases short and J 0 bases short, with 9 bases between. The CDR3 extends over 15 amino acids. Looked up from germline, CDR1 is WNHNN and CDR2 is SYGVQD (reference sequence). The CDR3 here is CASSESKAGSYEQYF. As DNA, the CDR3 is TGCGCCAGCAGTGAGTCAAAGGCAGGCTCCTACGAGCAGTACTTC.

This clone was observed once. This CDR3 is CASSLALGEGSYGYTF. The CDR3 coding sequence is TGTGCCAGCAGCTTAGCTCTAGGGGAGGGTAGCTATGGCTACACCTTC. The V call is TRBV7-2, the J call TRBJ1-2; TRBD1 might be the D (5 bases). CDR3 length: 16 residues. Germline CDR1 is SGHTA and CDR2 is FQGNSA. Trimming stripped 0 bases from V and 4 bases from J, with 15 bases between.